Each of the 16 T cell receptor beta chains below was sequenced from the same sample in a study of cytomegalovirus exposure and HLA in healthy donors. The PCR made use of 60 Vbeta and 13 Jbeta primers. Data came from immunoSEQ multiplex PCR; TCRdb stores just in-frame clones and leaves some out. The listing contains some 200,000 clones. Specimen: PBMCs. These TCRs come from a boy aged 5-17 years in good health and CMV-seronegative.

This chain uses TRBV6-5 with TRBJ1-6, with D possibly TRBD1 on 5 matching bases. CDR3 length equals 14 residues. Germline V gives CDR1 MNHEY, CDR2 SVGAGI. Trimming removed 6 bases at V and 4 bases at J, with 10 bases between. This chain's CDR3 is CASRYTGYNSPLHF. In DNA, the CDR3 is TGTGCCAGCAGGTACACAGGATATAATTCACCCCTCCACTTT.

This sequence joins TRBV9 and TRBJ1-1; 7 positions match TRBD1. The CDR3 sequence is 13 residues long. CDR1 SGDLS and CDR2 YYNGEE come from the germline V gene. V was pared by 2 bases and J by 10 bases, with 8 bases of the junction left unmatched. For the CDR3, the DNA is TGTGCCAGCAGCGTCGGACAGGTGGGTGGAGCTTTCTTT. It specifies CASSVGQVGGAFF.

This sequence joins TRBV4-1 and TRBJ2-1, with 14 bases that match TRBD2. Per the germline V gene, CDR1 is MGHRA and CDR2 is YSYEKL. CDR3 length: 15 residues. V trimming: 4 bases; J trimming: 8 bases; junction bases outside the gene matches: 4. CDR3 residues: CASSPGLAGGDEQFF. CDR3 nucleotides: TGCGCCAGCAGCCCCGGACTAGCGGGGGGCGATGAGCAGTTCTTC.

V gene TRBV2 combines with J gene TRBJ2-2; a weak D match, TRBD2 (6 bases). V lost 4 bases and J lost 1, with 13 bases in between. Germline values: CDR1 SNHLY, CDR2 FYNNEI. This CDR3 spans 16 amino acids. The CDR3: CASSGREAENTGELFF. Here the CDR3 DNA reads TGTGCCAGCAGTGGGAGGGAGGCAGAGAACACCGGGGAGCTGTTTTTT.

For the CDR3, the DNA is TGTGCCAGCAGTTACGAGCCCCAGGCCTCTGGAAACACCATATATTTT. Translation gives CASSYEPQASGNTIYF. This chain uses TRBV6-5 with TRBJ1-3; D is uncertain. CDR3 length: 16 residues. Germline assignment: CDR1 MNHEY and CDR2 SVGAGI. Trimming pared 2 bases from V and 0 bases from J, leaving 11 bases between.

The chain is built from TRBV5-1 and TRBJ2-2; TRBD2 agrees at 7 bases. Trimming at V came to 1 base and at J to 3 bases, leaving 6 bases not matched to a gene. Germline V gives CDR1 SGHRS, CDR2 YFSETQ. The CDR3 contains 16 residues. The CDR3 sequence: CASSLSAGGYTGELFF. CDR3 bases: TGCGCCAGCAGCTTGTCGGCCGGGGGGTACACCGGGGAGCTGTTTTTT.

The rearrangement links TRBV4-2 to TRBJ2-2, with 8 bases aligning to TRBD2. Germline V CDR1 and CDR2: LGHNA, YNFKEQ. The CDR3 covers 15 residues. V gave up 2 bases and J gave up 6 bases; unmatched junction bases: 5. In nucleotides, the CDR3 is TGTGCCAGCAGCCAACAACGGGGGGGCGCCGGGGAGCTGTTTTTT. As protein: CASSQQRGGAGELFF.

DNA for the CDR3: TGTGCCAGCAGTCGGACAAGAAGCAATCAGCCCCAGCATTTT. Its translation: CASSRTRSNQPQHF. V usage is TRBV6-1 and J usage is TRBJ1-5, with D possibly TRBD1 on 5 matching bases. Trimming left V 5 bases short and J 1 base short, with 9 bases between. The CDR3 covers 14 residues. The germline CDR1 and CDR2 sequences are MNHNS and SASEGT.

This chain joins TRBV21-1 and TRBJ2-6; the table names TRBD1, a call not compared with the DNA. TRBV21-1 is tagged as a pseudogene. The CDR3 loop spans 19 amino acids. The CDR3 sequence: CASSKSGSTGGTGANVLTF. CDR3 coding DNA: TGTGCCAGCAGCAAAAGTGGGAGTACAGGGGGCACTGGGGCCAACGTCCTGACTTTC.

The chain combines TRBV5-1 with TRBJ2-2; 9 bases are a match to TRBD1. Losses at the gene ends were 5 bases for V and 6 bases for J; bases not matched to a gene: 5. Germline CDR1 reads SGHRS; CDR2 reads YFSETQ. The CDR3 totals 14 residues. CDR3 in amino acids: CASRNRGRPGELFF. The CDR3 DNA is TGCGCCAGCAGAAACAGGGGGCGCCCCGGGGAGCTGTTTTTT.

J is TRBJ2-3 and V is TRBV13, with a weak D call TRBD2 (6 bases). The germline V and J ends were trimmed by 5 bases and 0 bases, with 9 bases remaining between them. The germline V gene encodes CDR1 PRHDT and CDR2 FYEKMQ (reference sequence). The CDR3 extends over 14 amino acids. The CDR3 region has the DNA TGTGCCAGCAGCCCCGGGGGTAGCACAGATACGCAGTATTTT. Its translation: CASSPGGSTDTQYF.

The chain joins TRBV30 to TRBJ2-1; 10 bases are shared with TRBD2. The CDR3 is made up of 14 amino acids. The V and J ends lost 3 bases and 4 bases, in that order; junction bases with no gene match: 3. Germline CDR1 and CDR2: GTSNPN and SVGIG (reference sequence). The CDR3 is CAWRGLASYNEQFF. The CDR3 nucleotides are TGTGCCTGGAGGGGACTAGCGAGTTACAATGAGCAGTTCTTC.

The chain joins TRBV6-5 to TRBJ1-2; no clear D. CDR3 length: 15 amino acids. Germline-derived CDR1 and CDR2 are MNHEY and SVGAGI. Trimming shortened V by 6 bases and J by 8 bases, and 22 bases separated the two germline ends. The CDR3 is CASSPMMDLWSGYTF. CDR3 bases: TGTGCCAGCAGCCCAATGATGGATTTATGGAGCGGCTACACCTTC.

The V gene is TRBV5-1, the J gene TRBJ2-2; 8 positions match TRBD1. CDR1 is SGHRS, CDR2 YFSETQ, per germline. The CDR3 loop spans 17 amino acids. Trimming at V came to 3 bases and at J to 4 bases, leaving 11 bases not matched to a gene. The DNA of the CDR3 is TGCGCCAGCAGCTGGGGGAAGACAGGGGTTGTCACCGGGGAGCTGTTTTTT. Translation: CASSWGKTGVVTGELFF.

The chain joins TRBV6-5 to TRBJ1-1; no clear D. The CDR3 contains 15 residues. V lost 6 bases to trimming and J lost 4 bases, with 18 bases between them. Germline-derived CDR1 and CDR2 are MNHEY and SVGAGI. The CDR3 coding sequence is TGTGCCAGCAGAACCCTCCCGGGTCGGCGCACTGAAGCTTTCTTT. Translated, it gives CASRTLPGRRTEAFF.

This chain links TRBV9 with TRBJ2-1; 11 bases fit TRBD2. The length of the CDR3 is 18 residues. The germline V gene has CDR1 SGDLS and CDR2 YYNGEE. V trimming: 3 bases; J trimming: 3 bases; junction bases outside the gene matches: 11. For the CDR3, the DNA is TGTGCCAGCAGCGGGGTAGCGGGGGGGCCCTATCTCTACAATGAGCAGTTCTTC. Translating it yields CASSGVAGGPYLYNEQFF.